These T cell receptor beta chains were read from a single sample in a study of blood T cell repertoires in COVID-19. Profiling relied on immunoSEQ multiplex PCR, and the TCRdb table lists in-frame clones only, not all of them. The sample holds 84,000 or so clones, roughly 80% seen once. The sequencing sample was made of peripheral blood. The receptors were gathered from a man in his 60s with COVID-19, enrolled during active disease. Each CDR3 is given with its conserved first and last residue. D genes are given only for firm matches. Clone size appears in some rows only: once, few, many, or a class for an expanded clone.

TRBJ1-6	.	.	TRBV6-5	CASSRDRPRTALHF	TGTGCCAGCAGCCGCGACAGGCCCAGGACGGCCCTCCACTTT
TRBJ1-2	few	TRBD1	TRBV29-1	CSVPGQGLEGYTF	TGCAGCGTCCCGGGACAGGGGTTGGAAGGCTACACCTTC
TRBJ1-2	.	.	TRBV5-6	CASSLRGHYGYTF	TGTGCCAGCAGCTTGAGGGGTCACTATGGCTACACCTTC
TRBJ2-7	few	.	TRBV7-5	CARSFPTGLTYEQYF	TGTGCCAGAAGCTTTCCCACAGGGCTTACCTACGAGCAGTACTTC
TRBJ2-1	.	.	TRBV7-2	CASSYPKEETGTNNEQFF	TGTGCCAGCAGCTACCCTAAAGAGGAGACAGGAACGAACAATGAGCAGTTCTTC
TRBJ2-3	.	.	TRBV7-2	CASSISGGVRDTQYF	TGTGCCAGCAGCATTTCAGGAGGGGTTCGTGATACGCAGTATTTT
TRBJ1-5	few	.	TRBV19	CASSIAGGQGNQPQHF	TGTGCCAGTAGTATAGCGGGAGGGCAGGGCAATCAGCCCCAGCATTTT
TRBJ2-7	.	TRBD1	TRBV3-1/TRBV3-2	CASSQRRTGLILYEQYF	TGTGCCAGCAGCCAAAGAAGGACAGGCTTAATCCTCTACGAGCAGTACTTC
TRBJ2-5	.	.	TRBV27	CASSLAGYETQYF	TGTGCCAGCAGTTTGGCGGGGTACGAGACCCAGTACTTC
TRBJ1-5	.	TRBD1	TRBV29-1	CSVAGTGEGWASNQPQHF	TGCAGCGTTGCAGGGACAGGGGAAGGGTGGGCTAGCAATCAGCCCCAGCATTTT
TRBJ2-3	.	TRBD2	TRBV19	CASSMGLAGATSTDTQYF	TGTGCCAGTAGTATGGGACTAGCGGGGGCCACTAGCACAGATACGCAGTATTTT
TRBJ1-3	once	.	TRBV10-3	CAVQDSGNTIYF	TGTGCCGTACAAGACTCTGGAAACACCATATATTTT
TRBJ2-3	.	TRBD2	TRBV13	CASSLMAGGSTDTQYF	TGTGCCAGCAGCTTGATGGCGGGAGGGTCGACAGATACGCAGTATTTT
TRBJ2-3	once	.	TRBV3-1/TRBV3-2	CASSQVGGMTDTQYF	TGTGCCAGCAGCCAAGTTGGAGGGATGACAGATACGCAGTATTTT
TRBJ1-6	.	.	TRBV12-5	CASGTDSSNSPLHF	TGTGCTAGTGGCACGGACAGTAGCAATTCACCCCTCCACTTT